This passage covers 28 T cell receptor beta chains from one sample sequenced in a study of PD-L1 blockade in urothelial cancer. Time point described: pretreatment peripheral blood. Profiling relied on immunoSEQ multiplex PCR, and the TCRdb table lists in-frame clones only, not all of them. The sample lists 90,000 or so clones; roughly 89% were seen once. Sequencing was performed on PBMCs, taken around atezolizumab (anti-PD-L1) treatment. Receptors were obtained from a man between 60 and 70 years old with urothelial cancer.

The rearrangement links TRBV6-5 to TRBJ2-1, with 8 bases matching TRBD1. V lost 4 bases and J lost 8; bases outside the gene matches: 10. The CDR3 has 15 residues. Germline V gene sequence: CDR1 MNHEY, CDR2 SVGAGI. CDR3 nucleotides: TGTGCCAGCAGTTCCCCGGACAGGGTGTTCGATGAGCAGTTCTTC. Amino acids: CASSSPDRVFDEQFF.

This chain links TRBV7-2 with TRBJ2-1, with 7 bases lining up with TRBD2. The germline gives CDR1 SGHTA, CDR2 FQGNSA. The CDR3 has 15 amino acids. V gave up 6 bases and J gave up 1 base; unmatched junction bases: 6. The DNA for the CDR3 is TGTGCCAGCAGGTGGCGGGGGACTTCCTACAATGAGCAGTTCTTC. Translated: CASRWRGTSYNEQFF.

This chain uses TRBV14 with TRBJ1-1; the D is unclear. V was clipped by 3 bases and J by 1 base, with 12 bases between them. Germline V gene sequence: CDR1 SGHDN, CDR2 FVKESK. The CDR3 spans 15 residues. The CDR3 nucleotides read TGTGCCAGCAGCCATAGAGGGCTCGGGAACACTGAAGCTTTCTTT. This gives the protein CASSHRGLGNTEAFF.

This clone is a singleton in its sample. The V and J genes are TRBV19 and TRBJ1-5; D is unresolved. This CDR3 contains 14 residues. Germline V gene sequence: CDR1 LNHDA, CDR2 SQIVND (reference sequence). The V end lost 7 bases, the J end lost 0 bases, and 10 bases lay between the germline ends. The CDR3 nucleotides are TGTGCCAGTAACCTCGACAATAGCAATCAGCCCCAGCATTTT. As protein: CASNLDNSNQPQHF.

This clone was detected a few times. The chain uses TRBV5-1 and TRBJ1-1; 7 bases map to TRBD1. Losses at the gene ends were 0 bases for V and 0 bases for J; bases not matched to a gene: 2. Per germline, CDR1 SGHRS and CDR2 YFSETQ. The CDR3 extends over 15 amino acids. This chain's CDR3 is CASSLGGQLNTEAFF. The CDR3 DNA reads TGCGCCAGCAGCTTGGGGGGACAGTTGAACACTGAAGCTTTCTTT.

V and J are TRBV18 and TRBJ2-1, with a tentative D call TRBD2 (6 bases). Trimming stripped 3 bases from V and 8 bases from J, with 20 bases between. CDR3 length equals 16 residues. The germline CDR1 and CDR2 sequences are KGHSH and LQKENI. CDR3 sequence: CASSPWSGSSRDEQFF. The CDR3 DNA reads TGTGCCAGCTCACCTTGGTCCGGGAGCAGCAGGGATGAGCAGTTCTTC.

The chain is built from TRBV9 and TRBJ1-2, with 8 bases that match TRBD1. CDR3 length equals 15 residues. In germline, CDR1 is SGDLS, CDR2 YYNGEE. J was trimmed by 6 bases and V by 0 bases; bases with no gene match: 7. The CDR3 sequence is CASSVEGRGLHGYTF. The DNA of the CDR3 is TGTGCCAGCAGCGTAGAAGGCAGGGGGCTTCATGGCTACACCTTC.

This chain uses TRBV5-4 with TRBJ1-2; maybe TRBD1 (6 bases). This CDR3 contains 17 residues. V lost 0 bases and J 3 bases, leaving 18 bases between the germline ends. Germline CDR1 and CDR2: SGHNT and YYREEE (reference sequence). The CDR3 bases are TGTGCCAGCAGCTTGGGAGGCAGGGGTGGGGGGGACTATGGCTACACCTTC. This codes for CASSLGGRGGGDYGYTF.

The chain combines TRBV30 with TRBJ2-5, with 11 bases that match TRBD2. CDR1 and CDR2 from the germline V gene are GTSNPN and SVGIG (reference sequence). This CDR3 is built from 16 residues. The V segment lost 0 bases and the J segment 3 bases; nucleotides outside the gene matches: 6. The CDR3 DNA sequence: TGTGCCTGGAGTGTTGGTAGCGGGGGGGTGAAAGAGACCCAGTACTTC. Protein sequence: CAWSVGSGGVKETQYF. Looking up the rest from reference TRBV30 and TRBJ2-5 gives the full variable domain: SQTIHQWPATLVQPVGSPLSLECTVEGTSNPNLYWYRQAAGRGLQLLFYSVGIGQISSEVPQNLSASRPQDRQFILSSKKLLLSDSGFYLCAWSVGSGGVKETQYFGPGTRLLVL.

This chain joins TRBV2 and TRBJ2-6; 9 bases fit TRBD2. Germline V CDR1 and CDR2: SNHLY, FYNNEI. CDR3 length: 17 residues. Trimming at V came to 3 bases and at J to 2 bases, leaving 5 bases not matched to a gene. The DNA of the CDR3 is TGTGCCAGCAGTGACGGCGGGGGGGCCACTGGGGCCAACGTCCTGACTTTC. Translation gives CASSDGGGATGANVLTF.

The rearrangement joins TRBV6-1 to TRBJ1-3; TRBD1 matches 7 bases. This CDR3 has 13 amino acids. Germline lookup yields CDR1 MNHNS and CDR2 SASEGT. The J segment lost 11 bases and the V segment lost 2 bases, leaving 6 bases of the junction unmatched. This chain's CDR3 is CASSERDSSSIYF. The CDR3 bases are TGTGCCAGCAGTGAACGGGACAGTTCTTCCATATATTTT.

The V and J genes are TRBV7-9 and TRBJ2-1; TRBD2 matches 12 bases. Trimming took 5 bases from V and 8 from J; bases not matched to a gene: 10. The CDR3 is 16 amino acids. From germline, CDR1 is SEHNR and CDR2 FQNEAQ (reference sequence). The CDR3 protein is CASSHTGLAGIYEQFF. The CDR3 nucleotides read TGTGCCAGCAGCCACACCGGACTAGCGGGAATATATGAGCAGTTCTTC.

This clone was seen only once. V gene TRBV6-6 combines with J gene TRBJ2-5, with TRBD2 matching over 9 bases. The CDR3 length is 15 residues. Germline CDR1 and CDR2: MNHNY and SVGAGI (reference sequence). Trimming at V came to 7 bases and at J to 2 bases, leaving 8 bases not matched to a gene. The CDR3 sequence: CASKGAGGPQETQYF. Written as DNA, the CDR3 is TGTGCCAGCAAGGGGGCGGGAGGGCCTCAAGAGACCCAGTACTTC.

This chain links TRBV6-1 with TRBJ2-7; 8 bases are shared with TRBD2. The V gene's germline CDR1 is MNHNS and CDR2 SASEGT. V lost 4 bases to trimming and J lost 0 bases; unmatched junction nucleotides: 5. The CDR3 is 15 residues long. The CDR3 sequence: CASSGVAGNSYEQYF. CDR3 coding DNA: TGTGCCAGCAGTGGGGTAGCGGGAAACTCCTACGAGCAGTACTTC.

This clone was found a few times. The V call is TRBV19, the J call TRBJ2-2, with 8 bases that match TRBD2. CDR3 length: 16 amino acids. CDR1 is LNHDA, CDR2 SQIVND, per germline (reference sequence). V gave up 3 bases and J gave up 1 base; unmatched junction bases: 4. The CDR3 is CASSIESGGNTGELFF. The CDR3 coding sequence is TGTGCCAGTAGTATCGAGAGCGGGGGGAACACCGGGGAGCTGTTTTTT.

J is TRBJ2-7 and V is TRBV5-1, with TRBD1 identical over 10 bases. J lost 4 bases, V lost 4 bases, and 5 bases had no gene match. The CDR3 has 14 amino acids. The V gene's germline CDR1 is SGHRS and CDR2 YFSETQ. This chain's CDR3 is CASSPGDRGYEQYF. DNA for the CDR3: TGCGCCAGCAGCCCCGGGGACAGGGGATACGAGCAGTACTTC.

This chain joins TRBV9 and TRBJ2-5, with 8 bases that match TRBD2. V shed 0 bases and J 2 bases; nucleotides not matched to a gene: 9. This CDR3 has 17 residues. Germline CDR1 reads SGDLS; CDR2 reads YYNGEE. This CDR3 is CASSVGPGGLRQETQYF. The CDR3 DNA reads as TGTGCCAGCAGCGTAGGACCGGGGGGGCTTCGGCAAGAGACCCAGTACTTC.

This rearrangement joins TRBV7-3 to TRBJ1-2, with 9 bases matching TRBD1. The germline gives CDR1 SGHTA, CDR2 FQGTGA. This CDR3 region has 17 residues. V was pared by 1 base and J by 4 bases, with 10 bases of the junction left unmatched. CDR3 bases: TGTGCCAGCAGCTTAAACCCGGGACAGGGCCCGGGCTATGGCTACACCTTC. Protein: CASSLNPGQGPGYGYTF.

CDR3 in amino acids: CASSLPGQGTDTQYF. CDR3 nucleotides: TGTGCCAGCAGTTTACCGGGACAGGGAACAGATACGCAGTATTTT. The chain is built from TRBV28 and TRBJ2-3; 9 bases are shared with TRBD1. Germline values: CDR1 MDHEN, CDR2 SYDVKM. CDR3 size: 15 residues. The V gene end was trimmed by 2 bases and the J gene end by 3 bases; junction bases not matched to a gene: 3.

The chain is built from TRBV4-1 and TRBJ2-1; 13 nucleotides line up with TRBD2. V dropped 4 bases and J dropped 10; count of bases not matched to a gene: 10. CDR3 size: 16 residues. Germline V lookup: CDR1 MGHRA, CDR2 YSYEKL. The CDR3 spells CASSLRLAGGGGEQFF. In DNA, the CDR3 is TGCGCCAGCAGCCTGCGACTAGCGGGGGGAGGTGGAGAGCAGTTCTTC.

V is TRBV30 and J is TRBJ1-3; no reliable D call. V was cut by 2 bases and J by 1 base, with 3 bases left in between. The length of the CDR3 is 12 residues. Germline V gives CDR1 GTSNPN, CDR2 SVGIG (reference sequence). CDR3 sequence (DNA): TGTGCCTGGAGTTCTTCTGGAAACACCATATATTTT. Translating it yields CAWSSSGNTIYF.

J is TRBJ1-2 and V is TRBV4-1; no reliable D call. The CDR3 is 14 residues long. V was pared by 0 bases and J by 3 bases, with 8 bases between. From germline, CDR1 is MGHRA and CDR2 YSYEKL. CDR3 residues: CASSQEERYYGYTF. In DNA form, the CDR3 reads TGCGCCAGCAGCCAAGAGGAGCGCTACTATGGCTACACCTTC.

V is TRBV9 and J is TRBJ1-1, with D possibly matching TRBD1 (5 bases). V was pared by 0 bases and J by 1 base, with 7 bases between. There are 14 residues in the CDR3. Germline V gene data show CDR1 as SGDLS and CDR2 as YYNGEE. The CDR3 DNA follows: TGTGCCAGCAGCGTAGCCGGACAGAACACTGAAGCTTTCTTT. This translates into CASSVAGQNTEAFF.

This chain joins TRBV4-3 and TRBJ2-6; 9 bases line up with TRBD1. CDR1 and CDR2 (germline): LGHNA, YSLEER. After removal of 3 bases from V and 3 bases from J, the junction contained 9 bases not matched to a gene. The CDR3 runs to 18 residues. The CDR3 spells CASSQEIYRGHGANVLTF. The CDR3 bases are TGCGCCAGCAGCCAGGAAATATACAGGGGGCATGGGGCCAACGTCCTGACTTTC.

The rearrangement uses TRBV4-3 and TRBJ2-5; tentatively, D is TRBD2 (5 bases). Germline V CDR1 and CDR2: LGHNA, YSLEER. V gave up 1 base and J gave up 10 bases, with 16 bases separating them. CDR3 size: 14 residues. The chain's CDR3 is CASSQGAPPGVQYF. Written as DNA, the CDR3 is TGCGCCAGCAGCCAAGGGGCGCCGCCCGGGGTCCAGTACTTC.

The rearrangement uses TRBV7-2 and TRBJ2-5; D possibly corresponds to TRBD2 (6 bases). V lost 3 bases to trimming and J lost 5 bases, with 10 bases between them. This CDR3 region has 13 residues. CDR1 is SGHTA, CDR2 FQGNSA, per germline. The CDR3 protein is CASSLYGTETQYF. The CDR3, as DNA: TGTGCCAGCAGCTTGTACGGGACTGAGACCCAGTACTTC.

The rearrangement joins TRBV10-3 to TRBJ1-4; 9 nucleotides match TRBD1. CDR3 length: 14 residues. With 10 bases clipped from V and 0 bases from J, the junction kept 3 bases outside the gene matches. Germline CDR1 and CDR2: ENHRY and SYGVKD. CDR3 sequence reads: CATGQGATNEKLFF. The CDR3 DNA reads as TGTGCCACGGGACAGGGTGCAACTAATGAAAAACTGTTTTTT.

In this sample, this clone turned up once. V is TRBV28 and J is TRBJ2-7, with 10 bases lining up with TRBD1. This CDR3 contains 15 residues. V lost 5 bases to trimming and J lost 5 bases; unmatched junction nucleotides: 9. Looked up from germline, CDR1 is MDHEN and CDR2 is SYDVKM. CDR3 sequence (DNA): TGTGCCAGCAGTACCCCCGGGACAGGGGCCCACGAGCAGTACTTC. Translating it yields CASSTPGTGAHEQYF.